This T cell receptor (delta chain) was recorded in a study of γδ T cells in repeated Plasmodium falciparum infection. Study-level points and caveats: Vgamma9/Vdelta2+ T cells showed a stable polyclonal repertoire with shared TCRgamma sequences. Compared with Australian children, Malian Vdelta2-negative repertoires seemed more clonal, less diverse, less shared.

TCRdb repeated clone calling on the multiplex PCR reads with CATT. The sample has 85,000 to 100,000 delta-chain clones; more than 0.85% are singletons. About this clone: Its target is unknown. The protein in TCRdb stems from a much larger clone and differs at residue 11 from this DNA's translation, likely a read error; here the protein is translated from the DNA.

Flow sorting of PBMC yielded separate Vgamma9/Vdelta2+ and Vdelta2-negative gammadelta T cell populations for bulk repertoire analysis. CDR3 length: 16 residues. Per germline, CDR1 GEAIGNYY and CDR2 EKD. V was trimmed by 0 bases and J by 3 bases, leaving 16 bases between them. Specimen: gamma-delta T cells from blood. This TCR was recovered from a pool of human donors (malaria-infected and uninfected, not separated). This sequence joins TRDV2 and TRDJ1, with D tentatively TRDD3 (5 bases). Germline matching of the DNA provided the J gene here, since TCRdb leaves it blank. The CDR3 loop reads CACDTVGSRYADKLIF. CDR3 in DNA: TGTGCCTGTGACACCGTGGGGTCCCGGTACGCCGATAAACTCATCTTT.